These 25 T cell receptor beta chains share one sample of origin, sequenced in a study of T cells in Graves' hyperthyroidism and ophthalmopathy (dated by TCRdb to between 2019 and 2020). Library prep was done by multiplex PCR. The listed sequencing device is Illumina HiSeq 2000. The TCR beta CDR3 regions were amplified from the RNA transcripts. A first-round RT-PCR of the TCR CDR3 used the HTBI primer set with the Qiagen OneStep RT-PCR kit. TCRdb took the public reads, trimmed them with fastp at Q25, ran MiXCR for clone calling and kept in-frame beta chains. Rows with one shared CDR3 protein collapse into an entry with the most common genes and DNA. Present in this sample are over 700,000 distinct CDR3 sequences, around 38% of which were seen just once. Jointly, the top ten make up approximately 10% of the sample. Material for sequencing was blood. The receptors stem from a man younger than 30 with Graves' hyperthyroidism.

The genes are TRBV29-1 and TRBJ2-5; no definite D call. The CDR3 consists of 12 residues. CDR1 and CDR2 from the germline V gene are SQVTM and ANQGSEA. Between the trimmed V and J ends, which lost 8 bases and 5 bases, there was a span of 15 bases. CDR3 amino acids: CSSYSDGETQYF. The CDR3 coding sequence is TGCAGCAGTTACAGTGACGGGGAGACCCAGTACTTC.

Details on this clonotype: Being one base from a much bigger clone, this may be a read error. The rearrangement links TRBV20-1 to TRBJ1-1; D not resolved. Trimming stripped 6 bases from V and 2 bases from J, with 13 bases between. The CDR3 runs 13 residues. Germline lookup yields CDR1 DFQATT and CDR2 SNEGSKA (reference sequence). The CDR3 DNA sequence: TGCAGTGCACGAAACGACGGAAACACTGAAGCTTTCTTT. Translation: CSARNDGNTEAFF.

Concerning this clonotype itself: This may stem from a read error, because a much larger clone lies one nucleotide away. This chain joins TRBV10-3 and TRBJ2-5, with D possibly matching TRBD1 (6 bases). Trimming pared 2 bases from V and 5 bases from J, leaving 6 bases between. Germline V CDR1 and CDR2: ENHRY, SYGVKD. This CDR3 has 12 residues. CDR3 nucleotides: TGTGCCATCAGTGAGACAGGGGAGACCCAGTACTTC. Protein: CAISETGETQYF.

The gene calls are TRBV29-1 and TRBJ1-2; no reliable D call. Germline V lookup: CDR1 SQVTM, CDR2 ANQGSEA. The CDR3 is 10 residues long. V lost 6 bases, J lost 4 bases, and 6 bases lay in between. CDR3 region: CSVRTYGYTF. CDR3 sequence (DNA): TGCAGCGTGCGGACCTATGGCTACACCTTC.

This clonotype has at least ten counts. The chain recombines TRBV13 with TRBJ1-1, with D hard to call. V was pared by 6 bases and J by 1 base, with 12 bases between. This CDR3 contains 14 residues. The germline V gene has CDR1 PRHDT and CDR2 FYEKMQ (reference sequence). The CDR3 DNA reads TGTGCCAGCAGGCCTACCTGGGAGAACACTGAAGCTTTCTTT. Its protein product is CASRPTWENTEAFF.

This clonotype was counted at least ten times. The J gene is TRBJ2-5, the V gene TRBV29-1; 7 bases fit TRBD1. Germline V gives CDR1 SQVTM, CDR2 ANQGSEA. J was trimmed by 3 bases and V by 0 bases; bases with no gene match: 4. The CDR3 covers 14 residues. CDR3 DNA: TGCAGCGTTGAAGATGGAACAGGGGAAGAGACCCAGTACTTC. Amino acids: CSVEDGTGEETQYF.

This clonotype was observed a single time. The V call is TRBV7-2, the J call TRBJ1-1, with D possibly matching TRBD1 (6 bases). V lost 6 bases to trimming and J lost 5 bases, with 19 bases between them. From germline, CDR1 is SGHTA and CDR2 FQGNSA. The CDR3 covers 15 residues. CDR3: CASSLSRTVRTEAFF. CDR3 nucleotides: TGTGCCAGCAGTCTCTCCCGGACAGTACGGACTGAAGCTTTCTTT. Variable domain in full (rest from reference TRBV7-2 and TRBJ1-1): GAGVSQSPSNKVTEKGKDVELRCDPISGHTALYWYRQSLGQGLEFLIYFQGNSAPDKSGLPSDRFSAERTGGSVSTLTIQRTQQEDSAVYLCASSLSRTVRTEAFFGQGTRLTVV.

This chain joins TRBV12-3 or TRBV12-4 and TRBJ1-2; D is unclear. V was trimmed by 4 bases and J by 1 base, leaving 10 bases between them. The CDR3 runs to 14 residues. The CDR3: CASSWTGLNYGYTF. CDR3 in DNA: TGTGCCAGCAGTTGGACCGGACTTAACTATGGCTACACCTTC.

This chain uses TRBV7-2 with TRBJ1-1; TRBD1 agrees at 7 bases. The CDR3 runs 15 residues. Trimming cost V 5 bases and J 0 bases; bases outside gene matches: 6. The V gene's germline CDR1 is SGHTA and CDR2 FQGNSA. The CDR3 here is CASSKTGYVNTEAFF. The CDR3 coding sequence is TGTGCCAGCAGCAAGACAGGGTATGTGAACACTGAAGCTTTCTTT.

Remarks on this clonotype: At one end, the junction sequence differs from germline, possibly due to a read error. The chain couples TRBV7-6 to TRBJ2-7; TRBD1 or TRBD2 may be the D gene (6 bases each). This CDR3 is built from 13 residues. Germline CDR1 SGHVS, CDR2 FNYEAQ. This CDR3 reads CASGLGGNYEQYF. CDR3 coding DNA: TGTGCCAGCGGCTTAGGGGGGAACTACGAGCAGTACTTC.

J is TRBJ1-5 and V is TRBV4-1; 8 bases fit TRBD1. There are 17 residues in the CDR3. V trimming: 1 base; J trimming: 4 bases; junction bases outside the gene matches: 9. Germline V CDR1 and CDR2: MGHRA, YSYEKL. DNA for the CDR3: TGCGCCAGCAGCCAAGTTCAGGACAGGGAAGGTAATCAGCCCCAGCATTTT. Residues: CASSQVQDREGNQPQHF.

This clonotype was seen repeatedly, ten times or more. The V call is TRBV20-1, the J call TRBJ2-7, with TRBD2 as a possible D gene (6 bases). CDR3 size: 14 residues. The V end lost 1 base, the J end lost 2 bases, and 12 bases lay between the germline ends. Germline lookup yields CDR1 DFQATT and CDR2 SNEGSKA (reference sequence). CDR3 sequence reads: CSARAGGAAYEQYF. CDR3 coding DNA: TGCAGTGCTAGAGCGGGCGGGGCTGCCTACGAGCAGTACTTC.

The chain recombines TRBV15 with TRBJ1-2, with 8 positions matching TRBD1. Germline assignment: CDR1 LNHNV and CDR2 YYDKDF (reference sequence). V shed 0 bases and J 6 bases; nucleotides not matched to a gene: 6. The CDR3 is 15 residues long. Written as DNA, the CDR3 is TGTGCCACCAGCAGAGATATGGGACAGGCCCATGGCTACACCTTC. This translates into CATSRDMGQAHGYTF. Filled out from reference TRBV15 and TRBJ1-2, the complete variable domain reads DAMVIQNPRYQVTQFGKPVTLSCSQTLNHNVMYWYQQKSSQAPKLLFHYYDKDFNNEADTPDNFQSRRPNTSFCFLDIRSPGLGDTAMYLCATSRDMGQAHGYTFGSGTRLTVV.

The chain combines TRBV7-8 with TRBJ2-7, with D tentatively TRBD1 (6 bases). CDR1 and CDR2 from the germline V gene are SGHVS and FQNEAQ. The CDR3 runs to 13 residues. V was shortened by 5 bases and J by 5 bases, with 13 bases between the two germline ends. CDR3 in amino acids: CASSPGQYNEQYF. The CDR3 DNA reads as TGTGCCAGCAGCCCTGGACAGTACAACGAGCAGTACTTC.

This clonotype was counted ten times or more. The CDR3: CSGLAMYEQYF. For the CDR3, the DNA is TGCAGTGGGCTAGCGATGTACGAGCAGTACTTC. This chain uses TRBV20-1 with TRBJ2-7; possibly TRBD2 for D (6 bases). Germline values: CDR1 DFQATT, CDR2 SNEGSKA (reference sequence). The length of the CDR3 is 11 residues. Between the trimmed V and J ends, which lost 7 bases and 4 bases, there was a span of 11 bases.

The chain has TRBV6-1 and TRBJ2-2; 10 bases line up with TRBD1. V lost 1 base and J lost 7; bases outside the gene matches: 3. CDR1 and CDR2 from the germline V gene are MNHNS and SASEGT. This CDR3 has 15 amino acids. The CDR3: CASSEVDRGDGELFF. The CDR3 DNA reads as TGTGCCAGCAGTGAAGTGGACAGGGGGGACGGGGAGCTGTTTTTT.

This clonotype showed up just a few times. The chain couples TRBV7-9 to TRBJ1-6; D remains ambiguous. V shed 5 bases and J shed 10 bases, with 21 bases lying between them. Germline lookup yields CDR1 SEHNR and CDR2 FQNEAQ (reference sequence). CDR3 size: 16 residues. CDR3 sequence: CASSPADPRLGSPLHF. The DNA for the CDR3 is TGTGCCAGCAGCCCCGCGGACCCCCGACTGGGATCACCCCTCCACTTT.

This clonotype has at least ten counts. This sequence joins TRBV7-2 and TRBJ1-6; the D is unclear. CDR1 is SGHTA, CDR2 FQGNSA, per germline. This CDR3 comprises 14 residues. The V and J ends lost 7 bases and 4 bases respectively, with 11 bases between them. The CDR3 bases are TGTGCCAGCACTTTTGGGTCGTATAATTCACCCCTCCACTTT. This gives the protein CASTFGSYNSPLHF.

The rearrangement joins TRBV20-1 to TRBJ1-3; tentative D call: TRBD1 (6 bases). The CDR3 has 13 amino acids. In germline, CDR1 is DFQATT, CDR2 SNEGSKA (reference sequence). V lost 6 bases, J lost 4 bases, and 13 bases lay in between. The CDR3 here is CSAQRGYGNTIYF. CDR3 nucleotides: TGCAGTGCCCAAAGGGGGTACGGAAACACCATATATTTT.

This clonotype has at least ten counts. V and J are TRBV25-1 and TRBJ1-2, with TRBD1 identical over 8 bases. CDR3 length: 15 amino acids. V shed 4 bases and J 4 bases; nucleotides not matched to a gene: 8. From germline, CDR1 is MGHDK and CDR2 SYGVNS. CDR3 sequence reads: CASSAGAGGAYGYTF. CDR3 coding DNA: TGTGCCAGCAGTGCGGGGGCAGGGGGCGCCTATGGCTACACCTTC.

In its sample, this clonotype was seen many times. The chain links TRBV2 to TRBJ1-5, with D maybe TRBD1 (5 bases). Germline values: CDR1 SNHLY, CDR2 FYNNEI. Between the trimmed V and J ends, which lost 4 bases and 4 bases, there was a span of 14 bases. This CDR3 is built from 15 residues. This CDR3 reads CASSGDDGSNQPQHF. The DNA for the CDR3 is TGTGCCAGCAGTGGGGACGACGGGTCAAATCAGCCCCAGCATTTT.

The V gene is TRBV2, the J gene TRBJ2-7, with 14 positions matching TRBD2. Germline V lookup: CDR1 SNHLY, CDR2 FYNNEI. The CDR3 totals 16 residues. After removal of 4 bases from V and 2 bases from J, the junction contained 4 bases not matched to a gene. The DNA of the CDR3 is TGTGCCAGCAGTGCCAGGACTAGCGGGGGGACCTACGAGCAGTACTTC. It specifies CASSARTSGGTYEQYF.

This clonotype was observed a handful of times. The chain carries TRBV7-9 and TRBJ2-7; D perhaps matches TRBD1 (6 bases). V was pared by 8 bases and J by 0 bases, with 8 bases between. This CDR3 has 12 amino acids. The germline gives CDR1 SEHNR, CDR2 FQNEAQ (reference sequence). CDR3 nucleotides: TGTGCCAGCCAGGGGATCTCCTACGAGCAGTACTTC. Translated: CASQGISYEQYF. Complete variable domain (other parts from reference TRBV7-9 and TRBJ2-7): DTGVSQNPRHKITKRGQNVTFRCDPISEHNRLYWYRQTLGQGPEFLTYFQNEAQLEKSRLLSDRFSAERPKGSFSTLEIQRTEQGDSAMYLCASQGISYEQYFGPGTRLTVT.

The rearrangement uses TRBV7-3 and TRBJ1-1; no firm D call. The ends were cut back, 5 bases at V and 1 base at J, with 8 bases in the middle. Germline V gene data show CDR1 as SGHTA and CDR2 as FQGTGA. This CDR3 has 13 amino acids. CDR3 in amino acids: CASSGSGNTEAFF. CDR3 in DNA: TGTGCCAGCAGCGGATCGGGGAACACTGAAGCTTTCTTT.

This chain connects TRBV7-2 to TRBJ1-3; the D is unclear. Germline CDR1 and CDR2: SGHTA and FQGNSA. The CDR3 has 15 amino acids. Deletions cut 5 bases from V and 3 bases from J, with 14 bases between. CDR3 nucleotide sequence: TGTGCCAGCAGCCACTTAGCGGGATATGGAAACACCATATATTTT. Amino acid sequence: CASSHLAGYGNTIYF.